The 14 T cell receptor beta chains listed next were all sequenced from one sample in a study of blood T cell repertoires in COVID-19. Generated by immunoSEQ multiplex PCR, the TCRdb table keeps only in-frame clones and is missing some. Counted here are some 93,000 clones, 65% to 90% occurring once; the ten biggest clones make up about 7.7%. Sequencing was performed on peripheral blood. The receptors here all came from a man aged 55 to 70 with acute or convalescent COVID-19.

The gene calls are TRBV11-3 and TRBJ2-3; 15 nucleotides agree with TRBD2. CDR1 SGHNT and CDR2 YENEEA come from the germline V gene. With 3 bases clipped from V and 1 base from J, the junction kept 2 bases outside the gene matches. The CDR3 loop spans 17 amino acids. The chain's CDR3 is CASSFGLAGGGTDTQYF. DNA for the CDR3: TGTGCCAGCAGCTTTGGACTAGCGGGGGGGGGCACAGATACGCAGTATTTT.

This clone showed up just once. This chain links TRBV7-2 with TRBJ1-5, with 9 bases fitting TRBD1. The CDR3 has 15 residues. Germline CDR1 reads SGHTA; CDR2 reads FQGNSA. The trim removed 5 bases at V and 6 bases at J, leaving 8 bases unmatched. The CDR3 DNA is TGTGCCAGCAGCGAACAGGGGGCGCTCGGTCAGCCCCAGCATTTT. Protein product: CASSEQGALGQPQHF.

This clone was observed at least ten times. V is TRBV11-2 and J is TRBJ1-2; tentative D call: TRBD1 (5 bases). Germline V CDR1 and CDR2: SGHAT, FQNNGV. The CDR3 covers 14 residues. V shed 5 bases and J shed 5 bases, with 15 bases lying between them. The CDR3, as DNA: TGTGCCAGCAGCCTCTGGGACTTAGAATATGGCTACACCTTC. This encodes CASSLWDLEYGYTF.

This rearrangement joins TRBV3-1 (or the pseudogene TRBV3-2) to TRBJ2-5; D ambiguous. The CDR3 loop spans 16 amino acids. V dropped 1 base and J dropped 1 base, with 13 bases sitting between them. The germline V gene has CDR1 LGHDT and CDR2 YNNKEL (reference sequence). This CDR3 reads CASSQGSDLAQETQYF. In nucleotides, the CDR3 is TGTGCCAGCAGCCAAGGGTCCGACTTAGCCCAAGAGACCCAGTACTTC.

The chain employs TRBV20-1 and TRBJ1-1; no reliable D call. The germline gives CDR1 DFQATT, CDR2 SNEGSKA (reference sequence). The V and J ends lost 3 bases and 3 bases respectively, with 11 bases between them. This CDR3 has 13 amino acids. CDR3 loop: CSASDGSHTEAFF. CDR3 nucleotide sequence: TGCAGTGCTAGTGACGGTAGTCACACTGAAGCTTTCTTT.

The V and J genes are TRBV12-3 or TRBV12-4 and TRBJ2-7; TRBD2 matches 8 bases. The CDR3 spans 13 residues. V shed 2 bases, J shed 9 bases, and the junction held 6 bases outside the gene matches. The CDR3 DNA is TGTGCCAGCAGTTTAAAAAGCGGGGGCTGGCAGTACTTC. The encoded protein is CASSLKSGGWQYF.

This clone was observed a few times. CDR3 amino acids: CASRQGNTGELFF. As DNA, the CDR3 is TGTGCCAGCAGGCAGGGGAACACCGGGGAGCTGTTTTTT. The chain joins TRBV9 to TRBJ2-2; possible D gene TRBD1, 5 bases. This CDR3 has 13 amino acids. CDR1 and CDR2 from the germline V gene are SGDLS and YYNGEE. Trimming removed 5 bases from V and 1 base from J, with 6 bases in between.

The chain uses TRBV10-3 and TRBJ2-1; D might be TRBD2 (5 bases). The ends were cut back, 6 bases at V and 7 bases at J, with 16 bases in the middle. This CDR3 region has 14 residues. CDR1 and CDR2 from the germline V gene are ENHRY and SYGVKD. CDR3 sequence reads: CAIRSAVSGNEQFF. In DNA form, the CDR3 reads TGTGCCATCAGATCAGCGGTTTCTGGGAATGAGCAGTTCTTC.

The V gene is TRBV30, the J gene TRBJ1-2, with D possibly matching TRBD1 (6 bases). The length of the CDR3 is 18 residues. Germline V gene data show CDR1 as GTSNPN and CDR2 as SVGIG (reference sequence). V lost 4 bases to trimming and J lost 4 bases, with 28 bases between them. CDR3 coding DNA: TGTGCCTGGACCAACGTCCGGGACACACCATCGTTGCTCTATGGCTACACCTTC. Its protein product is CAWTNVRDTPSLLYGYTF.

The rearrangement uses TRBV20-1 and TRBJ2-7; TRBD1 might be the D (5 bases). The CDR3 covers 15 residues. Germline CDR1 is DFQATT and CDR2 is SNEGSKA (reference sequence). Deletions cut 4 bases from V and 1 base from J, with 17 bases between. For the CDR3, the DNA is TGCAGTGCTATTGAGGCGGCTGCAGGGTCCTACGAGCAGTACTTC. Its protein is CSAIEAAAGSYEQYF.

V usage is TRBV6-5 and J usage is TRBJ2-3, with unresolved D. The germline V gene encodes CDR1 MNHEY and CDR2 SVGAGI. The CDR3 has 14 residues. Trimming pared 4 bases from V and 1 base from J, leaving 9 bases between. CDR3 nucleotide sequence: TGTGCCAGCAGTTTCTACCACCGCACAGATACGCAGTATTTT. Its protein product is CASSFYHRTDTQYF.

The gene calls are TRBV6-1 and TRBJ2-2; 8 bases agree with TRBD2. Germline trimming cut 4 bases from V and 3 bases from J; bases unmatched to any gene: 10. This CDR3 has 17 residues. Germline CDR1 is MNHNS and CDR2 is SASEGT. The CDR3 nucleotides are TGTGCCAGCAGTGGAGGGGATGGGACTAGGGACACCGGGGAGCTGTTTTTT. It yields the protein CASSGGDGTRDTGELFF.

The V and J genes are TRBV5-6 and TRBJ2-1; TRBD2 matches at 7 bases. Germline values: CDR1 SGHDT, CDR2 YYEEEE. The ends lost 4 bases at V and 3 bases at J; junction bases unmatched: 7. There are 15 residues in the CDR3. The CDR3 loop reads CASSPTSEIYNEQFF. CDR3 in DNA: TGTGCCAGCAGCCCTACTAGCGAGATCTACAATGAGCAGTTCTTC.

V gene TRBV29-1 combines with J gene TRBJ1-1, with D unresolved. The CDR3 spans 12 residues. With 7 bases removed from V and 1 base from J, the gap between germline ends came to 10 bases. Germline CDR1 and CDR2: SQVTM and ANQGSEA. CDR3 region: CSGKQSNTEAFF. The DNA of the CDR3 is TGCAGCGGGAAACAGTCGAACACTGAAGCTTTCTTT.